This record looks at one T cell receptor beta chain sequence and its context. Original data processing: Quantification of nucleated cells was approximated via reference gene primer amplification. The table came from immunoSEQ multiplex PCR; TCRdb's copy has only in-frame clones and leaves some out. V, J and clone size reflect that table, while D and trimming were determined from the DNA. This sample has some 520,000 clones, with roughly nine tenths found just once. This record comes from a study of blood T cell repertoires in COVID-19. Study in general: The United States, Italy and Spain were the sources of the acute and convalescent COVID-19 samples. Sample material is recorded as cDNA or gDNA derived from T cells, B-cell-depleted T cells, or PBMCs.

This clonotype originated in a young man with COVID-19, enrolled during active disease. The sequencing sample was made of peripheral blood.

The CDR3 region has the DNA TGTGCCAGTAGTGCCCGGGGACTAGCGGGGGGTCAAAGGCAGTACTTC. Translation: CASSARGLAGGQRQYF. This rearrangement joins TRBV19 to TRBJ2-7, with 15 bases identical to TRBD2. Germline V gene data show CDR1 as LNHDA and CDR2 as SQIVND (reference sequence). With 5 bases clipped from V and 9 bases from J, the junction kept 11 bases outside the gene matches. The CDR3 extends over 16 amino acids.